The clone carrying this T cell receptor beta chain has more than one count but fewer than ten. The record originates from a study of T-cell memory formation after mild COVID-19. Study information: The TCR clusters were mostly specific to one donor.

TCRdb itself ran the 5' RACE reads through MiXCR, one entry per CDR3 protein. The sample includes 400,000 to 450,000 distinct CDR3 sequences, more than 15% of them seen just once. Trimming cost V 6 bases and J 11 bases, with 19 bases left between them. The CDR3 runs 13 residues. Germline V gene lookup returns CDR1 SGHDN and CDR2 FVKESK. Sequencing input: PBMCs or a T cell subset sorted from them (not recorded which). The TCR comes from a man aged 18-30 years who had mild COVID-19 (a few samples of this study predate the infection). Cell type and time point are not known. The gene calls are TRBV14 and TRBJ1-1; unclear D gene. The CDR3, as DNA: TGTGCCAGCAGTCTCCAAAGGTCCAGTGACGCTTTCTTT. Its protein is CASSLQRSSDAFF.